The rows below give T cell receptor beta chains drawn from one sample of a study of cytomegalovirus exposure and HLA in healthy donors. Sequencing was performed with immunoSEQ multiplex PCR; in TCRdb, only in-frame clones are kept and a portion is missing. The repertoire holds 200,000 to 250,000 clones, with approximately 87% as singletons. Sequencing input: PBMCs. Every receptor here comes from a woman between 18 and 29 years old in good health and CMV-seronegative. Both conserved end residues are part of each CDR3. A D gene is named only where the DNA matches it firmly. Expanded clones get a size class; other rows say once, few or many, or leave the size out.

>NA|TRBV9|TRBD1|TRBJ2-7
TGTGCCAGCAGCGTAGGGGACAGTAGCTCCTACGAGCAGTACTTC
CASSVGDSSSYEQYF
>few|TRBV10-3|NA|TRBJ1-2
TGTGCCATCAGTGACTGGCAGGGCATAAGGGGCTACACCTTC
CAISDWQGIRGYTF
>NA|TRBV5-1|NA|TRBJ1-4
TGCGCCAGCAGCCCGTGGATATCAACTAATGAAAAACTGTTTTTT
CASSPWISTNEKLFF
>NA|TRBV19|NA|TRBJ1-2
TGTGCCATTATCGACGGGCGACAAGCGGGCGGCTACACCTTC
CAIIDGRQAGGYTF
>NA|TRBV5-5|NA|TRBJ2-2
TGTGCCAGCAGCTCCCGATTCATTAACAACACCGGGGAGCTGTTTTTT
CASSSRFINNTGELFF
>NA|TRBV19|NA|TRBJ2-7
TGTGCCAGTAGTCGATGTGAGGGAGCGTTATGCGACGAGCAGTACTTC
CASSRCEGALCDEQYF
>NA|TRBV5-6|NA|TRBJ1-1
TGTGCCAGCAGCTTCTCCCTGAACACTGAAGCTTTCTTT
CASSFSLNTEAFF
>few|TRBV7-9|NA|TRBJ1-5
TGTGCCAGCAGCTTAGGTGCAGGTCCCAATCAGCCCCAGCATTTT
CASSLGAGPNQPQHF
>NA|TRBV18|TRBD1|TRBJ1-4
TGTGCCAGCTCACCACTGGGACAGGGGGTTGGAAAACTGTTTTTT
CASSPLGQGVGKLFF
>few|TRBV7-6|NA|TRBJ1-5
TGTGCCAGCAGCTTATATCCCCCGGGGGGAAGCAATCAGCCCCAGCATTTT
CASSLYPPGGSNQPQHF
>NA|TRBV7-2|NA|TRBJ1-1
TGTGCCAGCAGCTTAGGACGATTGAACACTGAAGCTTTCTTT
CASSLGRLNTEAFF
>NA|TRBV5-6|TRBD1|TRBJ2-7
TGTGCCAGCAGCTTGACCCCAACTGTGGCAGGGGGCTACGAGCAGTACTTC
CASSLTPTVAGGYEQYF
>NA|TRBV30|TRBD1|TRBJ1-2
TGTGCCTGGAGTGGGAGGACAGGGGGTCTCAACTATGGCTACACCTTC
CAWSGRTGGLNYGYTF
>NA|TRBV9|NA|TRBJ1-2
TGTGCCAGCAGCGTAGGGGCGGGCCACTATGGCTACACCTTC
CASSVGAGHYGYTF
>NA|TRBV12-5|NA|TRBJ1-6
TGTGCTAGTGCTCCACCACCGGGACGGTATAATTCACCCCTCCACTTT
CASAPPPGRYNSPLHF
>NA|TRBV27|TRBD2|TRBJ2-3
TGTGCCAGCAGTAGGGGACTAGCGGCGAGAATCACAGATACGCAGTATTTT
CASSRGLAARITDTQYF
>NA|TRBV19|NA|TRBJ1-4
TGTGCCAGTAGTTACGACAGTAATGAAAAACTGTTTTTT
CASSYDSNEKLFF
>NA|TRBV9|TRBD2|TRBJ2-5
TGTGCCAGCAGCGACTCGGGGGGGCCAGAGACCCAGTACTTC
CASSDSGGPETQYF
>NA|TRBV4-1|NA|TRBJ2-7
TGCGCCAGCAGCCAACAACCCGGCAGCTCCTACGAGCAGTACTTC
CASSQQPGSSYEQYF
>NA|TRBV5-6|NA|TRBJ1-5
TGTGCCAGCAGCTTCAGTAGCAATCAGCCCCAGCATTTT
CASSFSSNQPQHF
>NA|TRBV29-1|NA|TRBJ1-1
TGCAGCGTTGAAGAACCTCACGGGGGCTTGGTTGACACTGAAGCTTTCTTT
CSVEEPHGGLVDTEAFF
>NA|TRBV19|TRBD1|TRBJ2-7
TGTGCCAGTAGTAAACAGGGGACCTACGAGCAGTACTTC
CASSKQGTYEQYF
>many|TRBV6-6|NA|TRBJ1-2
TGTGCCAGCAGTTACTCAGCCGGTAACTATGGCTACACCTTC
CASSYSAGNYGYTF
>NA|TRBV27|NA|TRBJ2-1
TGTGCCAGCAGTACCCAGGGTTACAATGAGCAGTTCTTC
CASSTQGYNEQFF
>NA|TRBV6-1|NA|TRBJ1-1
TGTGCCAGCAGTGGACCGGACAGAGCCTTCACTGAAGCTTTCTTT
CASSGPDRAFTEAFF
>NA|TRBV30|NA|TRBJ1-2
TGTGCCTGGAGCCGGGGGTATGGCTACACCTTC
CAWSRGYGYTF
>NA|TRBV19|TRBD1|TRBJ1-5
TGTGCCAGTAGTCCCGGGACAGGGGGCTTTCAGCCCCAGCATTTT
CASSPGTGGFQPQHF
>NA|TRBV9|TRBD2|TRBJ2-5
TGTGCCAGCAGCGCCGGACTAGCGGGAGTTCTGGAGACCCAGTACTTC
CASSAGLAGVLETQYF
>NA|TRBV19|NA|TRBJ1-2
TGTGCCAGTAGGAGTGGCTACACCTTC
CASRSGYTF
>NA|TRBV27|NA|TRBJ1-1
TGTGCCAGCAGTCCCGGGGGCCGAGGGACTGAAGCTTTCTTT
CASSPGGRGTEAFF
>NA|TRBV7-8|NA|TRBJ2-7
TGTGCCAGCAGCTCTCTTGAGGGTAGCATCGAGCAGTACTTC
CASSSLEGSIEQYF
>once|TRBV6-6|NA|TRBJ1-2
TGTGCCAGCTCCGTCCGGAACTATGGCTACACCTTC
CASSVRNYGYTF
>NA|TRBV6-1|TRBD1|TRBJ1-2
TGTGCCAGCAGTAGCGGGACAGATACGATCTATGGCTACACCTTC
CASSSGTDTIYGYTF
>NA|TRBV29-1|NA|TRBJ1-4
TGCAGCGTTGGGCTCGGGACCCGGGAAAAACTGTTTTTT
CSVGLGTREKLFF
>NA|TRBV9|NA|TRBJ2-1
TGTGCCAGCAGCGTAGAGGATACTAGCTCCTACAATGAGCAGTTCTTC
CASSVEDTSSYNEQFF
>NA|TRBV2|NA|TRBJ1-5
TGTGCCAGCAGTGAAGGGGGTGCCCCTGGGCCCCAGCATTTT
CASSEGGAPGPQHF
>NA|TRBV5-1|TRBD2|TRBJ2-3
TGCGCCAGTGCCCGTCCGACTAGCGGGACCGGACTAAGCACAGATACGCAGTATTTT
CASARPTSGTGLSTDTQYF
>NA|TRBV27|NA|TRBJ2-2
TGTGCCAGCAGTCGAGGCCTTGGGGTCGGGGAGCTGTTTTTT
CASSRGLGVGELFF
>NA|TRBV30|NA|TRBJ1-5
TGTGCCTGGAAAGCGGTAGGGGCAGGGCAGCCCCAGCATTTT
CAWKAVGAGQPQHF
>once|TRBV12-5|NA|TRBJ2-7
TGTGCTAGTGGTTTGTCGGTCTCCTACGAGCAGTACTTC
CASGLSVSYEQYF
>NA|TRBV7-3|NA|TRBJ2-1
TGTGCCAGCAGCTTAGGAGGGATGGATGAGCAGTTCTTC
CASSLGGMDEQFF
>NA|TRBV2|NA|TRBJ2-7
TGTGCCAGCGGGAAGGCCCTGGACTACGAGCAGTACTTC
CASGKALDYEQYF
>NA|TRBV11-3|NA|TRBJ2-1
TGTGCCAGCAGCTGGGGGAGAGGAGAGCAGTTCTTC
CASSWGRGEQFF
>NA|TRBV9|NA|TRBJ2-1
TGTGCCAGCAGCGTTACCACCCAAACCGGAGCTCCGATCGGCAATGAGCAGTTCTTC
CASSVTTQTGAPIGNEQFF
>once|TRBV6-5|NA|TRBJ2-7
TGTGCCAGCAGTTACTCGCAGGGGGGAAGAAACGAGCAGTACTTC
CASSYSQGGRNEQYF
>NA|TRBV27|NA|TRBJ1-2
TGTGCCAGCAGTCGGGGGGGTGACTATGGCTACACCTTC
CASSRGGDYGYTF
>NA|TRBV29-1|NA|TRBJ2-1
TGCAGCGTCCAGGTGGTTAACTACCGGTTCTTC
CSVQVVNYRFF
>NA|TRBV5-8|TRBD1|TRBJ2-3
TGTGCCAGCAGCGAGGGACAGGCCCTGAGGGCGCAGTATTTT
CASSEGQALRAQYF
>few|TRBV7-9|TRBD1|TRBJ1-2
TGTGCCAGCAGCTACAGGGGGCCAGGTGGCTACACCTTC
CASSYRGPGGYTF
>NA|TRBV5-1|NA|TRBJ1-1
TGCGCCAGCAGCTTTGAGGGGATGATGAACACTGAAGCTTTCTTT
CASSFEGMMNTEAFF
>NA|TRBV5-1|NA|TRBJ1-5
TGCGCCAGCAGCCCGACAGATAGCAATCAGCCCCAGCATTTT
CASSPTDSNQPQHF
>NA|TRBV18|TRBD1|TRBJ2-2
TGTGCCAGCTCCCCAAACAGGGGGAACACCGGGGAGCTGTTTTTT
CASSPNRGNTGELFF
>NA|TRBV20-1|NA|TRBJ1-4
TGCAGTGGAGACAGCAATGAAAAACTGTTTTTT
CSGDSNEKLFF
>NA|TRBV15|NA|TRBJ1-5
TGTGCCACCGGAGGGGCGGGGGATCAGCCCCAGCATTTT
CATGGAGDQPQHF
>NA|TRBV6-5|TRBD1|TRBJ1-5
TGTGCCAGCAGTTACCTCCGGGACAGGGAGCAGCCCCAGCATTTT
CASSYLRDREQPQHF
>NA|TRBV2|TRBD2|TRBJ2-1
TGTGCCAGCAGTGCTCAGCGGGGGGGCTTAAATGAGCAGTTCTTC
CASSAQRGGLNEQFF
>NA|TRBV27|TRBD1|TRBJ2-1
TGTGCCAGCAGTTTATCTTGGGGACAGGGCCCCTACAATGAGCAGTTCTTC
CASSLSWGQGPYNEQFF
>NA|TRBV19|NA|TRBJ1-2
TGTGCCAGTTCTAACCGGGGTGTCGGTAACTATGGCTACACCTTC
CASSNRGVGNYGYTF
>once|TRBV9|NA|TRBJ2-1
TGTGCCAGCAGCGCGGTGCCGGGCGCGGGGAATGAGCAGTTCTTC
CASSAVPGAGNEQFF